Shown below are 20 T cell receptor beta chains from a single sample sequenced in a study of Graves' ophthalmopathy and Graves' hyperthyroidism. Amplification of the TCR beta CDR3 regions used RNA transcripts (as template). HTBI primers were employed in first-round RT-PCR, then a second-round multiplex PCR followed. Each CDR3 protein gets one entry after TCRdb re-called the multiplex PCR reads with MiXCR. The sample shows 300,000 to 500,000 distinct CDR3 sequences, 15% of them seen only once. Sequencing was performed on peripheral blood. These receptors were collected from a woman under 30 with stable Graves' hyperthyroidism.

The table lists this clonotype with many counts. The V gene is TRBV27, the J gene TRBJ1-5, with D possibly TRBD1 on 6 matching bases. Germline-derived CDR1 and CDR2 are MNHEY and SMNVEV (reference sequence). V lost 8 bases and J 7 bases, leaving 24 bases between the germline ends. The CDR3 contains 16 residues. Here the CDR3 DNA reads TGTGCCAGCGGTCCCCTGACAGGCCCCGGGAGGCAGCCCCAGCATTTT. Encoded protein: CASGPLTGPGRQPQHF.

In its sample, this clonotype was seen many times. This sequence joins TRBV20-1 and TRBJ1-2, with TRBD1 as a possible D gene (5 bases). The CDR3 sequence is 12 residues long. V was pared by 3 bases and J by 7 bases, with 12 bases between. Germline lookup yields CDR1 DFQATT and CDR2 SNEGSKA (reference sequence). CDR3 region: CSASQGSTGYTF. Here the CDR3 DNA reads TGCAGTGCTAGTCAGGGTTCAACTGGCTACACCTTC.

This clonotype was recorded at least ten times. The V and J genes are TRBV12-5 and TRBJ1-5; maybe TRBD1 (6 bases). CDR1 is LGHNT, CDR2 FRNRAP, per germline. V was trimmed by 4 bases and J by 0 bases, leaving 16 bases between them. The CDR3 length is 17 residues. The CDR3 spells CASGYKGGDYSNQPQHF. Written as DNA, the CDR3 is TGTGCTAGTGGTTATAAGGGGGGGGATTATAGCAATCAGCCCCAGCATTTT.

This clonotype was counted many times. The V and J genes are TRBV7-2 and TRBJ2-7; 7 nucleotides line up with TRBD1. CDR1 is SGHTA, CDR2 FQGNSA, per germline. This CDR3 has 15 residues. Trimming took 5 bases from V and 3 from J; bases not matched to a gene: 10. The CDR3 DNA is TGTGCCAGCAGCGCAAAGGGACAGTCGGGCTACGAGCAGTACTTC. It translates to CASSAKGQSGYEQYF.

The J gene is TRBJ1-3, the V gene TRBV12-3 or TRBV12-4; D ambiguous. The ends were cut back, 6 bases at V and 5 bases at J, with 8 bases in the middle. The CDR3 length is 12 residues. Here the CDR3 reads CASRYYRNTIYF. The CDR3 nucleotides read TGTGCCAGCAGATACTATAGAAACACCATATATTTT.

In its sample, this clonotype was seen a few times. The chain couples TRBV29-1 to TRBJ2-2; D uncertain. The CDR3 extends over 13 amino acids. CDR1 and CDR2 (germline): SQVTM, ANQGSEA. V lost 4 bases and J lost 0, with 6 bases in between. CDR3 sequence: CSVVPPNTGELFF. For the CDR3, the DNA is TGCAGCGTTGTTCCCCCGAACACCGGGGAGCTGTTTTTT.

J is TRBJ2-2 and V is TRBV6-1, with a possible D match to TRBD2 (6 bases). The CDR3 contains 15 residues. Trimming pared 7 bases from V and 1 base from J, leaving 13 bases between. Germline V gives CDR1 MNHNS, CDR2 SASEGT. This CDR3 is CASTRGLLNTGELFF. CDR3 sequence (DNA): TGTGCCAGCACCCGGGGACTCCTGAACACCGGGGAGCTGTTTTTT.

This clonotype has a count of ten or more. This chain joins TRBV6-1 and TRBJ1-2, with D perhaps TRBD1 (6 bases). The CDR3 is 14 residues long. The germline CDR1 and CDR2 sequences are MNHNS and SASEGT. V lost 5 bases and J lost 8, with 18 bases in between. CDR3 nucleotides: TGTGCCAGCAGTCAATCCTCACAGGGTCGCGGCTACACCTTC. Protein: CASSQSSQGRGYTF.

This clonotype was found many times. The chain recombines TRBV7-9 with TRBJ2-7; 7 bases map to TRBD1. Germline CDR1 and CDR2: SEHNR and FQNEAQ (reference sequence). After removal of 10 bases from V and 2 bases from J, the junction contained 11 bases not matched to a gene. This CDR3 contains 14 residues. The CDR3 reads CATKPGQLTYEQYF. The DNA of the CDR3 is TGTGCCACAAAACCGGGACAGCTGACCTACGAGCAGTACTTC.

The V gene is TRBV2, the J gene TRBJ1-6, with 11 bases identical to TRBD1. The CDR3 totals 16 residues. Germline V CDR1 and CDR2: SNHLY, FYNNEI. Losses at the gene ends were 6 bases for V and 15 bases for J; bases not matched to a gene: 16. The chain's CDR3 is CASSHFVRDRGKHLHF. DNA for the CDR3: TGTGCCAGCAGCCACTTTGTTCGGGACAGGGGGAAACACCTCCACTTT.

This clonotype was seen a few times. The CDR3 loop reads CSPGGYTF. The DNA of the CDR3 is TGCAGCCCTGGGGGCTACACCTTC. This sequence joins TRBV20-1 and TRBJ1-2, with D uncertain. This CDR3 is 8 amino acids long. Per the germline V gene, CDR1 is DFQATT and CDR2 is SNEGSKA (reference sequence).

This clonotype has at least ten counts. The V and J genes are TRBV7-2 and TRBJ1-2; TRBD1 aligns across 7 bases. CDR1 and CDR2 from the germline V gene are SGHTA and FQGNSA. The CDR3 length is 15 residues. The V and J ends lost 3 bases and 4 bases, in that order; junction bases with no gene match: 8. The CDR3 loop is CASSLVPGQTYGYTF. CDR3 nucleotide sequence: TGTGCCAGCAGCTTGGTCCCGGGACAGACCTATGGCTACACCTTC.

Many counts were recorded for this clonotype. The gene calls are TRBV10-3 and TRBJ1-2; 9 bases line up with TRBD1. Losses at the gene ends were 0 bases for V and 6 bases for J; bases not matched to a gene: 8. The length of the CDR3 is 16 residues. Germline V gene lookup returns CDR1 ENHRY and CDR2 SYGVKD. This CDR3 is CAISESIFGTGNGYTF. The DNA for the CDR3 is TGTGCCATCAGTGAGTCAATTTTTGGGACAGGGAATGGCTACACCTTC.

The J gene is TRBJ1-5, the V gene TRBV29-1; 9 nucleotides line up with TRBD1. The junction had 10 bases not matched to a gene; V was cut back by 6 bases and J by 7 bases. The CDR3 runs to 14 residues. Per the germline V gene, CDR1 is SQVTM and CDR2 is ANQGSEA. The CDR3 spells CSVRRGQGGQPQHF. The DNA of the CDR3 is TGCAGCGTCCGAAGGGGACAGGGAGGGCAGCCCCAGCATTTT.

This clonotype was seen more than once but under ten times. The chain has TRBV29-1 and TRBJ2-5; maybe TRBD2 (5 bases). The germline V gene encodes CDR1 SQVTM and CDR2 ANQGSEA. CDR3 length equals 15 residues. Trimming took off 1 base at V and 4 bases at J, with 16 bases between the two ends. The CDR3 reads CSVEVSGRGGETQYF. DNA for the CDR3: TGCAGCGTTGAAGTCTCGGGGAGAGGAGGAGAGACCCAGTACTTC.

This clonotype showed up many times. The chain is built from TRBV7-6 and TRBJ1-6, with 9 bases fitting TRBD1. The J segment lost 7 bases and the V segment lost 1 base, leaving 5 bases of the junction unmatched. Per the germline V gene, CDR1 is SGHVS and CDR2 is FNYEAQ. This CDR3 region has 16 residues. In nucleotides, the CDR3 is TGTGCCAGCAGCTTAGGCCCCGGGACAGGGAATTCACCCCTCCACTTT. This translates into CASSLGPGTGNSPLHF.

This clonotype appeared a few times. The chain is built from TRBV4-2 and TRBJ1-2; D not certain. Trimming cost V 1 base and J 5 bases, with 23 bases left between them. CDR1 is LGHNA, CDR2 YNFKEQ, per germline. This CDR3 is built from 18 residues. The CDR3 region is CASSQVALSRIIKYGYTF. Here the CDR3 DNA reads TGTGCCAGCAGCCAAGTGGCCCTTTCCCGCATCATCAAATATGGCTACACCTTC.

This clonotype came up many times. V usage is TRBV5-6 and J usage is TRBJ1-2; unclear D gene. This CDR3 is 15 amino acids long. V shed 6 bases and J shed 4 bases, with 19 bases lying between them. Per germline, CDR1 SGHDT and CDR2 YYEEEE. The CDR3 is CASNKMRGQAYGYTF. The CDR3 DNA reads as TGTGCCAGCAACAAAATGAGAGGGCAGGCCTATGGCTACACCTTC. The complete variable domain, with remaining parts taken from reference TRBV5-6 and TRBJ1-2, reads DAGVTQSPTHLIKTRGQQVTLRCSPKSGHDTVSWYQQALGQGPQFIFQYYEEEERQRGNFPDRFSGHQFPNYSSELNVNALLLGDSALYLCASNKMRGQAYGYTFGSGTRLTVV.

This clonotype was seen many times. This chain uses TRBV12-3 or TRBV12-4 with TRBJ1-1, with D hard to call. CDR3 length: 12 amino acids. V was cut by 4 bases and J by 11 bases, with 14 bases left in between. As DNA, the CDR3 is TGTGCCAGCAGTTCGGGCGGACTGCGGGCTTTCTTT. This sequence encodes CASSSGGLRAFF.

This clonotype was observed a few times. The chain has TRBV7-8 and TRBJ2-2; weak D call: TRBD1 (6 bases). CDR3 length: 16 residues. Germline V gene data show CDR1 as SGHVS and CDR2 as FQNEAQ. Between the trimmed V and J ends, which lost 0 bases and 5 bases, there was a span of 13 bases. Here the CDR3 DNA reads TGTGCCAGCAGCTTAGCTGGGGGCCCCCGAACCGGGGAGCTGTTTTTT. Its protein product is CASSLAGGPRTGELFF.